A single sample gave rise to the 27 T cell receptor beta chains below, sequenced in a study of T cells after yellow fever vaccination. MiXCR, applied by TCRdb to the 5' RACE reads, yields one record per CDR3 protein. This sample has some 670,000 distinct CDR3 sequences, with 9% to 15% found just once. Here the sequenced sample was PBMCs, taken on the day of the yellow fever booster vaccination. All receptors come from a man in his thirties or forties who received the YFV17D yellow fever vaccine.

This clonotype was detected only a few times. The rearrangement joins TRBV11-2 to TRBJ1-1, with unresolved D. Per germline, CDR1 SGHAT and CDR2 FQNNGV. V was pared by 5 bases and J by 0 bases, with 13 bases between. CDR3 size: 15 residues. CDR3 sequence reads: CASSPKGLMNTEAFF. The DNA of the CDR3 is TGTGCCAGCAGCCCAAAGGGCCTCATGAACACTGAAGCTTTCTTT. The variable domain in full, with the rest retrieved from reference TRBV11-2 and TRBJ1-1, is EAGVAQSPRYKIIEKRQSVAFWCNPISGHATLYWYQQILGQGPKLLIQFQNNGVVDDSQLPKDRFSAERLKGVDSTLKIQPAKLEDSAVYLCASSPKGLMNTEAFFGQGTRLTVV.

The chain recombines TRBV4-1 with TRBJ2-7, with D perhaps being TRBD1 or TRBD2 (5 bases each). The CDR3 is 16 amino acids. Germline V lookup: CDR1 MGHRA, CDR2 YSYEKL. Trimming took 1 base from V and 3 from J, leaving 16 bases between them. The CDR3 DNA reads TGCGCCAGCAGCCAAGTTGTGACGGGACGTCACTACGAGCAGTACTTC. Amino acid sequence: CASSQVVTGRHYEQYF.

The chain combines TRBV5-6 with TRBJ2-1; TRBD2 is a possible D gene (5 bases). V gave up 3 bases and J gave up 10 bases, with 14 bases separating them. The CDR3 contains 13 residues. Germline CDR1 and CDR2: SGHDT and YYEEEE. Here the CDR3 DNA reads TGTGCCAGCAGCTCGGGGAGAAAGCGGGAGCAGTTCTTC. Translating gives CASSSGRKREQFF.

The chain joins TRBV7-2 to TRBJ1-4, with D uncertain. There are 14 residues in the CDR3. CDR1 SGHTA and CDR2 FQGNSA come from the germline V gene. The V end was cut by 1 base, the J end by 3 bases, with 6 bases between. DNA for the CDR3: TGTGCCAGCAGCTTAGATAGAGCTAATGAAAAACTGTTTTTT. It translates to CASSLDRANEKLFF.

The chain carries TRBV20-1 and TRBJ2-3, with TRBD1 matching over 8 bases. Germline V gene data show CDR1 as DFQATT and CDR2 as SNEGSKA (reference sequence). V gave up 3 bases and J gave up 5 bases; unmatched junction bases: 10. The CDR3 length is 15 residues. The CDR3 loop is CSASRTQGARDTQYF. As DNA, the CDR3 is TGCAGTGCTAGCAGAACCCAGGGGGCGAGAGATACGCAGTATTTT.

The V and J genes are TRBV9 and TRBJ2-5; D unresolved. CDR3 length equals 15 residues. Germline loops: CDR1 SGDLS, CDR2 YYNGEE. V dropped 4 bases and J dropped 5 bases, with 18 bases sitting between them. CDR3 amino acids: CASSPSPGSGETQYF. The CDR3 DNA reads TGTGCCAGCAGCCCCTCCCCCGGTTCAGGCGAGACCCAGTACTTC.

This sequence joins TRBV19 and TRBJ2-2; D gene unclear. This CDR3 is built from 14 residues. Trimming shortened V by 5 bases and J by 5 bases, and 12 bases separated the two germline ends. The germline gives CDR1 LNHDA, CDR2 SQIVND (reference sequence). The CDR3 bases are TGTGCCAGTAGTTCCCCTGGGGAAACCGGGGAGCTGTTTTTT. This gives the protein CASSSPGETGELFF.

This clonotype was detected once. The CDR3 here is CASSLLWGGGNEQFF. As DNA, the CDR3 is TGTGCCAGCAGCTTACTTTGGGGGGGCGGGAATGAGCAGTTCTTC. The chain combines TRBV7-9 with TRBJ2-1; D might be TRBD2 (7 bases). V lost 2 bases to trimming and J lost 7 bases, with 15 bases between them. This CDR3 spans 15 amino acids. Germline V gene data show CDR1 as SEHNR and CDR2 as FQNEAQ (reference sequence).

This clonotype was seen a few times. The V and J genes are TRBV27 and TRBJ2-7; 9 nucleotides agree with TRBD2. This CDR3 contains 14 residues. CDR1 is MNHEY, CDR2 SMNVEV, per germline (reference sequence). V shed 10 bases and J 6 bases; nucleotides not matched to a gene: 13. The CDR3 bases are TGTGCCACTACCCGGATTAGCGGGAGCGGCGAGCAGTACTTC. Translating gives CATTRISGSGEQYF.

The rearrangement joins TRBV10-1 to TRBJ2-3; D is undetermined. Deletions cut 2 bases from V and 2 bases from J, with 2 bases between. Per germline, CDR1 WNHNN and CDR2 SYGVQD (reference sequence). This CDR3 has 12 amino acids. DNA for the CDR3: TGCGCCAGCAGTGAGACCACAGATACGCAGTATTTT. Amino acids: CASSETTDTQYF.

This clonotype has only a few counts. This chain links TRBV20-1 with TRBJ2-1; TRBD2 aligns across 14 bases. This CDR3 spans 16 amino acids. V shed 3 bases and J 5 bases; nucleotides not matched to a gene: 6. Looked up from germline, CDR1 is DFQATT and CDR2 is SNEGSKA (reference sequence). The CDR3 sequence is CSASSGLAGGNNEQFF. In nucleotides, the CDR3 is TGCAGTGCTAGCTCTGGACTAGCGGGAGGAAACAATGAGCAGTTCTTC.

The CDR3 nucleotides are TGCAGTGCTATAAGGGGAGGGGCCGCCGGGGAGCTGTTTTTT. It translates to CSAIRGGAAGELFF. The rearrangement uses TRBV20-1 and TRBJ2-2; TRBD2 agrees at 7 bases. The CDR3 contains 14 residues. The V gene's germline CDR1 is DFQATT and CDR2 SNEGSKA (reference sequence). The V gene end was trimmed by 4 bases and the J gene end by 6 bases; junction bases not matched to a gene: 8.

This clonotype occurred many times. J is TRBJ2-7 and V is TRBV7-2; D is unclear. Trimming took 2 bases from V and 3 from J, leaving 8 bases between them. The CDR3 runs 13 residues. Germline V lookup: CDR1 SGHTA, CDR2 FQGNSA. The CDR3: CASSLSVGYEQYF. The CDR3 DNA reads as TGTGCCAGCAGCTTATCGGTCGGCTACGAGCAGTACTTC. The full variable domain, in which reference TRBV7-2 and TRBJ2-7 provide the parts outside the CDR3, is GAGVSQSPSNKVTEKGKDVELRCDPISGHTALYWYRQSLGQGLEFLIYFQGNSAPDKSGLPSDRFSAERTGGSVSTLTIQRTQQEDSAVYLCASSLSVGYEQYFGPGTRLTVT.

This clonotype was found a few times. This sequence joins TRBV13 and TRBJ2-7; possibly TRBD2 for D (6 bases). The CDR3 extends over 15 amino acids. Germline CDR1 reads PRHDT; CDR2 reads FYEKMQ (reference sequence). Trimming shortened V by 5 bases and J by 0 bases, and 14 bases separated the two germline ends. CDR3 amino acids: CASSTNERASYEQYF. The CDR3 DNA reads TGTGCCAGCAGCACAAATGAGCGGGCCTCCTACGAGCAGTACTTC.

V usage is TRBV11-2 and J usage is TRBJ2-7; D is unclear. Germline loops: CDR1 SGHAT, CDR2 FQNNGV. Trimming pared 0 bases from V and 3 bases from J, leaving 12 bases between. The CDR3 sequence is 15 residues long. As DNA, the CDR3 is TGTGCCAGCAGCTTAGATCGCGGCACTTTCTACGAGCAGTACTTC. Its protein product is CASSLDRGTFYEQYF.

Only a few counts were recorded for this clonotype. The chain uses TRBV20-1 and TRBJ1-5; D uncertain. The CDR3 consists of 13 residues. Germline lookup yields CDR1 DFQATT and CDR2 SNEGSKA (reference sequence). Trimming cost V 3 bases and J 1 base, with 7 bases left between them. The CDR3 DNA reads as TGCAGTGCTAGTTTTGGCAGCAATCAGCCCCAGCATTTT. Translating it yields CSASFGSNQPQHF.

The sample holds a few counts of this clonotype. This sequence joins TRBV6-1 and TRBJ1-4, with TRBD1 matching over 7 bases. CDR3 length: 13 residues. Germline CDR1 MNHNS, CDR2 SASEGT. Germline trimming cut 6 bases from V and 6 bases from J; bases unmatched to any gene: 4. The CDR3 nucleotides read TGTGCCAGCAGAGCAGGGGGGGATGAAAAACTGTTTTTT. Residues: CASRAGGDEKLFF.

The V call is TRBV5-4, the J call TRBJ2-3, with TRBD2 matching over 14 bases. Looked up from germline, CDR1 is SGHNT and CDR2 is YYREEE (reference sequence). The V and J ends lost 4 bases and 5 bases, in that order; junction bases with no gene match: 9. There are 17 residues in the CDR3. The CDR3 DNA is TGTGCCAGCAGCCCGGGGACTAGCGGGAGAGGAGGAGATACGCAGTATTTT. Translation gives CASSPGTSGRGGDTQYF. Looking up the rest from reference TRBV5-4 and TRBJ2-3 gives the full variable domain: ETGVTQSPTHLIKTRGQQVTLRCSSQSGHNTVSWYQQALGQGPQFIFQYYREEENGRGNFPPRFSGLQFPNYSSELNVNALELDDSALYLCASSPGTSGRGGDTQYFGPGTRLTVL.

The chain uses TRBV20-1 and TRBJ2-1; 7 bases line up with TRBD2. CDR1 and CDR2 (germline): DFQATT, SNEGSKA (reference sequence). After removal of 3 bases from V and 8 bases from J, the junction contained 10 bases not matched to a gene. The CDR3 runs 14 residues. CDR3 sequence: CSARGGRATDEQFF. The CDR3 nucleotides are TGCAGTGCTAGGGGTGGGAGGGCCACGGATGAGCAGTTCTTC.

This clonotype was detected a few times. DNA for the CDR3: TGCAGTGCTAGAGATGGGACAGGGATAGAGACCCAGTACTTC. Translation gives CSARDGTGIETQYF. This sequence joins TRBV20-1 and TRBJ2-5; 9 bases line up with TRBD1. Germline values: CDR1 DFQATT, CDR2 SNEGSKA (reference sequence). The CDR3 is made up of 14 amino acids. The trim removed 0 bases at V and 4 bases at J, leaving 3 bases unmatched.

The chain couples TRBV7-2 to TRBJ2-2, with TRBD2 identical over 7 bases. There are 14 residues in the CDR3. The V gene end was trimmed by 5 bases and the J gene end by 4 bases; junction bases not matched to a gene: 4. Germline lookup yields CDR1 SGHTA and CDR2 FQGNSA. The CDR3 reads CASSGRVGTGELFF. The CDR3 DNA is TGTGCCAGCAGCGGGAGGGTGGGCACCGGGGAGCTGTTTTTT.

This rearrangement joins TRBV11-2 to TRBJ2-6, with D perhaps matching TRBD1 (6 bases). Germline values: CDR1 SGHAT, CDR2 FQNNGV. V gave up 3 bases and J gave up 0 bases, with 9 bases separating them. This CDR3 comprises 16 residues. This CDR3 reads CASSLGHYSGANVLTF. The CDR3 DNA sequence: TGTGCCAGCAGCTTGGGACATTACTCTGGGGCCAACGTCCTGACTTTC.

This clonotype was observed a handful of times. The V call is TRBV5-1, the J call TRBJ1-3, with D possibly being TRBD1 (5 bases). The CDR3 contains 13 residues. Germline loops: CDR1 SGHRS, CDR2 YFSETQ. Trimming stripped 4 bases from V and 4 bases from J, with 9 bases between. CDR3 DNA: TGCGCCAGCAGCCAGGGACGGGGAAACACCATATATTTT. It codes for CASSQGRGNTIYF.

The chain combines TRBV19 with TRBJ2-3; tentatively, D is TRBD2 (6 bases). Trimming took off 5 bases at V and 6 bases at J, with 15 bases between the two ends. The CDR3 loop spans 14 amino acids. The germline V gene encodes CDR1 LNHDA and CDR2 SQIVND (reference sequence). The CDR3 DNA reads TGTGCCAGTAGTTCCAGGGATGGAGGGGATACGCAGTATTTT. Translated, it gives CASSSRDGGDTQYF.

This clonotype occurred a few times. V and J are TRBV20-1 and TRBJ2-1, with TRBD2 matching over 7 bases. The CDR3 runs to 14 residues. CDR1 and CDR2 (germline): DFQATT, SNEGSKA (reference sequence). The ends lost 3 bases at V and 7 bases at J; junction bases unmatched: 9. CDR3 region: CSARDWGGINEQFF. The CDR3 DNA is TGCAGTGCTAGGGACTGGGGAGGGATAAATGAGCAGTTCTTC.

The CDR3 region has the DNA TGTGCCAGCAGCCTAACTACTAGCGGGAGGGGAGATGAGCAGTTCTTC. Translated, it gives CASSLTTSGRGDEQFF. The rearrangement uses TRBV9 and TRBJ2-1, with 13 bases lining up with TRBD2. The J segment lost 8 bases and the V segment lost 4 bases, leaving 9 bases of the junction unmatched. CDR3 size: 16 residues. From germline, CDR1 is SGDLS and CDR2 YYNGEE.

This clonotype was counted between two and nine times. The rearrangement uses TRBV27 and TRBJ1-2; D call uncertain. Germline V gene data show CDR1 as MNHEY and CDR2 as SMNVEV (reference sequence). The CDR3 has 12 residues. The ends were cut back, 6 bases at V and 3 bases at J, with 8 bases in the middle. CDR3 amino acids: CASRGMDYGYTF. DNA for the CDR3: TGTGCCAGCAGGGGGATGGACTATGGCTACACCTTC.